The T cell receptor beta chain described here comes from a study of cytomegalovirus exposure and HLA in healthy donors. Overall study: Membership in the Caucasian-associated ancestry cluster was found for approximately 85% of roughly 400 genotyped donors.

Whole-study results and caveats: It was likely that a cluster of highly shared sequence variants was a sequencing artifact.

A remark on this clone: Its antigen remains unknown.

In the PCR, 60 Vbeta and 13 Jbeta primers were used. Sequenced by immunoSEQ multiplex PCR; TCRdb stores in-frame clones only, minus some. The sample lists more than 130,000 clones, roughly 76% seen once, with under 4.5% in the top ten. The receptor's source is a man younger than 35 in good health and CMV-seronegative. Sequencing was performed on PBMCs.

The CDR3 nucleotides read TGTGCCAGCAGCTTAGCGGCTAGCGGGACTTACGAGCAGTACTTC. Amino acid sequence: CASSLAASGTYEQYF. The rearrangement joins TRBV11-3 to TRBJ2-7; 9 bases line up with TRBD2. The CDR3 is 15 amino acids. V dropped 1 base and J dropped 4; count of bases not matched to a gene: 5. Germline loops: CDR1 SGHNT, CDR2 YENEEA.